The 27 T cell receptor beta chains listed next were all sequenced from one sample in a study of cytomegalovirus exposure and HLA in healthy donors. This PCR relied on a set of 60 Vbeta primers and 13 Jbeta primers. Measured with immunoSEQ multiplex PCR; TCRdb has only the in-frame clones, and not every one. The data contain about 160,000 clones, around 80% of them seen just once; the ten biggest clones take up 2.1%. Sequenced sample: PBMCs. The receptors stem from a man aged 35 to 55 in good health and CMV-seronegative.

This chain links TRBV10-1 with TRBJ1-1; 8 bases match TRBD1. Per germline, CDR1 WNHNN and CDR2 SYGVQD (reference sequence). J was trimmed by 4 bases and V by 7 bases; bases with no gene match: 11. The CDR3 consists of 15 residues. The DNA of the CDR3 is TGCGCCAGCACTAAGGACAGGGCGAAAGGCACTGAAGCTTTCTTT. It yields the protein CASTKDRAKGTEAFF.

The rearrangement links TRBV28 to TRBJ1-2, with D tentatively TRBD1 (5 bases). CDR1 is MDHEN, CDR2 SYDVKM, per germline. CDR3 size: 13 residues. V shed 7 bases and J shed 7 bases, with 16 bases lying between them. Written as DNA, the CDR3 is TGTGCCAGCAATCGGCAGGGCCGTAGTGGCTACACCTTC. Its protein product is CASNRQGRSGYTF.

This clone has more than one count but fewer than ten. This chain uses TRBV28 with TRBJ2-3; possibly TRBD2 for D (5 bases). The CDR3 sequence is 16 residues long. Trimming left V 2 bases short and J 2 bases short, with 14 bases between. Per germline, CDR1 MDHEN and CDR2 SYDVKM. In DNA, the CDR3 is TGTGCCAGCAGTTTACCCCGGCTTAGCGCCACAGATACGCAGTATTTT. Its protein is CASSLPRLSATDTQYF.

The chain combines TRBV4-1 with TRBJ2-1, with TRBD2 matching 10 bases. Germline V gene sequence: CDR1 MGHRA, CDR2 YSYEKL. V was clipped by 1 base and J by 3 bases; unmatched bases: 12. The CDR3 totals 19 residues. The chain's CDR3 is CASSQGASGSRPLYNEQFF. DNA of the CDR3: TGCGCCAGCAGCCAAGGGGCTAGCGGGAGTAGGCCTCTCTACAATGAGCAGTTCTTC.

The chain carries TRBV19 and TRBJ2-7; 9 bases are a match to TRBD1. CDR3 length: 15 amino acids. Germline lookup yields CDR1 LNHDA and CDR2 SQIVND (reference sequence). V was clipped by 3 bases and J by 1 base; unmatched bases: 4. The CDR3 loop is CASSIRDRASYEQYF. CDR3 in DNA: TGTGCCAGTAGTATCCGGGACAGGGCATCCTACGAGCAGTACTTC.

The V gene is TRBV6-1, the J gene TRBJ2-1; D is uncertain. This CDR3 spans 10 amino acids. The V and J ends lost 6 bases and 15 bases respectively, with 12 bases between them. CDR1 and CDR2 from the germline V gene are MNHNS and SASEGT. This chain's CDR3 is CASRHSQSFF. CDR3 bases: TGTGCCAGCAGACATTCACAGTCGTTCTTC.

J is TRBJ2-3 and V is TRBV11-2; tentatively, D is TRBD2 (7 bases). The CDR3 sequence is 16 residues long. Trimming shortened V by 5 bases and J by 0 bases, and 15 bases separated the two germline ends. Per germline, CDR1 SGHAT and CDR2 FQNNGV. The chain's CDR3 is CASSPLGGLSTDTQYF. CDR3 bases: TGTGCCAGCAGCCCACTGGGGGGGCTTAGCACAGATACGCAGTATTTT.

This clone has a single count. The chain couples TRBV10-3 to TRBJ2-3; the D gene is possibly TRBD2 (5 bases). Trimming took off 7 bases at V and 0 bases at J, with 11 bases between the two ends. The CDR3 consists of 14 residues. Germline V gene data show CDR1 as ENHRY and CDR2 as SYGVKD. CDR3 sequence reads: CAIKRGSSTDTQYF. The CDR3, as DNA: TGTGCCATCAAACGAGGGAGTAGCACAGATACGCAGTATTTT.

The CDR3: CASSDSGSSKNIQYF. The CDR3 DNA follows: TGTGCCAGCAGTGACTCGGGGAGCTCCAAAAACATTCAGTACTTC. The chain couples TRBV6-4 to TRBJ2-4; D is possibly TRBD2 (5 bases). This CDR3 region has 15 residues. The germline V gene has CDR1 MRHNA and CDR2 SNTAGT. The germline V and J ends were trimmed by 0 bases and 2 bases, with 8 bases remaining between them.

V usage is TRBV27 and J usage is TRBJ2-1; 9 bases are a match to TRBD1. V was clipped by 6 bases and J by 10 bases; unmatched bases: 4. This CDR3 spans 12 amino acids. Germline-derived CDR1 and CDR2 are MNHEY and SMNVEV (reference sequence). CDR3 amino acids: CASSHRGLEQFF. CDR3 DNA: TGTGCCAGCAGCCACAGGGGGCTAGAGCAGTTCTTC.

The chain carries TRBV5-1 and TRBJ2-1, with 12 positions matching TRBD2. The V gene's germline CDR1 is SGHRS and CDR2 YFSETQ. There are 17 residues in the CDR3. Losses at the gene ends were 6 bases for V and 8 bases for J; bases not matched to a gene: 15. CDR3 amino acids: CASTAASGRATGDEQFF. Here the CDR3 DNA reads TGCGCCAGCACCGCGGCTAGCGGGAGGGCCACGGGGGATGAGCAGTTCTTC.

V is TRBV5-8 and J is TRBJ2-3; 8 nucleotides align to TRBD2. V lost 4 bases to trimming and J lost 1 base; unmatched junction nucleotides: 5. This CDR3 is 15 amino acids long. The germline V gene has CDR1 SGHTS and CDR2 YDEGEE. This CDR3 is CASSQGLVGTDTQYF. The CDR3 coding sequence is TGTGCCAGCAGCCAGGGACTAGTAGGCACAGATACGCAGTATTTT.

This chain connects TRBV7-8 to TRBJ2-2, with TRBD2 matching over 14 bases. Germline V gene data show CDR1 as SGHVS and CDR2 as FQNEAQ. The V segment lost 0 bases and the J segment 5 bases; nucleotides outside the gene matches: 5. The CDR3 contains 18 residues. The CDR3 loop is CASSLAIGLAGGTGELFF. The CDR3 nucleotides read TGTGCCAGCAGCTTAGCGATAGGACTAGCGGGAGGAACCGGGGAGCTGTTTTTT.

A single count supports this clone. This chain connects TRBV19 to TRBJ2-7; weak D call: TRBD2 (6 bases). Trimming took off 6 bases at V and 2 bases at J, with 11 bases between the two ends. The length of the CDR3 is 13 residues. Per the germline V gene, CDR1 is LNHDA and CDR2 is SQIVND (reference sequence). This CDR3 reads CASSSGRAYEQYF. The CDR3 DNA is TGTGCCAGTAGCAGCGGGCGCGCCTACGAGCAGTACTTC.

The J gene is TRBJ2-7, the V gene TRBV18, with D maybe TRBD1 (5 bases). V gave up 3 bases and J gave up 4 bases, with 10 bases separating them. The CDR3 extends over 13 amino acids. Germline V gene lookup returns CDR1 KGHSH and CDR2 LQKENI. Here the CDR3 reads CASSPRAEYEQYF. In DNA form, the CDR3 reads TGTGCCAGCTCACCCAGGGCGGAATACGAGCAGTACTTC.

This chain uses TRBV2 with TRBJ2-7, with D uncertain. The CDR3 is made up of 13 amino acids. Per germline, CDR1 SNHLY and CDR2 FYNNEI. V lost 3 bases and J 0 bases, leaving 6 bases between the germline ends. DNA for the CDR3: TGTGCCAGCAGTGACAGGATCTCCTACGAGCAGTACTTC. Protein sequence: CASSDRISYEQYF.

V gene TRBV19 combines with J gene TRBJ2-5; TRBD2 is a possible D gene (6 bases). Germline CDR1 and CDR2: LNHDA and SQIVND (reference sequence). The ends were cut back, 5 bases at V and 1 base at J, with 11 bases in the middle. The CDR3 is 14 residues long. Here the CDR3 DNA reads TGTGCCAGTAGTCCAGGCGGGACCCAAGAGACCCAGTACTTC. Protein: CASSPGGTQETQYF.

J is TRBJ2-2 and V is TRBV28; 7 nucleotides line up with TRBD2. This CDR3 has 15 residues. CDR1 is MDHEN and CDR2 is SYDVKM in the germline V gene. The J segment lost 8 bases and the V segment lost 5 bases, leaving 11 bases of the junction unmatched. CDR3 amino acids: CASSTPGLKTGELFF. CDR3 nucleotide sequence: TGTGCCAGCAGTACCCCGGGACTAAAAACGGGGGAGCTGTTTTTT.

V and J are TRBV2 and TRBJ1-4; D unclear. Per the germline V gene, CDR1 is SNHLY and CDR2 is FYNNEI. V dropped 4 bases and J dropped 8 bases, with 8 bases sitting between them. This CDR3 has 12 residues. The CDR3 reads CASSVAEEKLFF. CDR3 nucleotides: TGTGCCAGCAGTGTGGCAGAAGAAAAACTGTTTTTT.

The chain links TRBV7-9 to TRBJ1-1; 8 bases fit TRBD1. Germline V gene data show CDR1 as SEHNR and CDR2 as FQNEAQ (reference sequence). Trimming took 4 bases from V and 3 from J; bases not matched to a gene: 10. This CDR3 is built from 16 residues. CDR3 coding DNA: TGTGCCAGCAGCTCGACCCGGGACAGGTTGGACACTGAAGCTTTCTTT. Translated, it gives CASSSTRDRLDTEAFF.

The CDR3 loop reads CASNRGDQPQHF. DNA for the CDR3: TGTGCCAGCAATCGCGGGGATCAGCCCCAGCATTTT. The chain has TRBV6-1 and TRBJ1-5, with D unclear. Germline CDR1 and CDR2: MNHNS and SASEGT. The CDR3 length is 12 residues. V dropped 7 bases and J dropped 5 bases, with 9 bases sitting between them.

Here the CDR3 DNA reads TGTGCCAGCAGGCTAGAAATGTGGACAGATACGCAGTATTTT. This codes for CASRLEMWTDTQYF. The chain is built from TRBV6-4 and TRBJ2-3; no clear D. The germline gives CDR1 MRHNA, CDR2 SNTAGT. The ends were cut back, 6 bases at V and 3 bases at J, with 13 bases in the middle. The CDR3 contains 14 residues.

The chain carries TRBV7-2 and TRBJ1-1; TRBD1 might be the D (5 bases). Per germline, CDR1 SGHTA and CDR2 FQGNSA. V lost 2 bases, J lost 4 bases, and 8 bases lay in between. This CDR3 spans 13 amino acids. The CDR3 loop reads CASSLKRGTEAFF. The CDR3 region has the DNA TGTGCCAGCAGCTTAAAAAGGGGCACTGAAGCTTTCTTT.

This rearrangement joins TRBV25-1 to TRBJ1-2, with 7 bases fitting TRBD1. With 5 bases clipped from V and 5 bases from J, the junction kept 8 bases outside the gene matches. Per the germline V gene, CDR1 is MGHDK and CDR2 is SYGVNS. CDR3 length: 14 amino acids. CDR3 region: CASSKPGQLYGYTF. The CDR3 bases are TGTGCCAGCAGTAAGCCGGGACAGTTATATGGCTACACCTTC.

DNA for the CDR3: TGTGCCTGGAGGCCTGGGGGGTGGGGAAACACCATATATTTT. It is translated as CAWRPGGWGNTIYF. The genes are TRBV30 and TRBJ1-3; D may be TRBD1 (5 bases). CDR1 and CDR2 from the germline V gene are GTSNPN and SVGIG (reference sequence). The ends were cut back, 3 bases at V and 4 bases at J, with 13 bases in the middle. The CDR3 contains 14 residues.

The chain combines TRBV28 with TRBJ2-5, with TRBD2 matching 7 bases. The germline gives CDR1 MDHEN, CDR2 SYDVKM. The CDR3 consists of 14 residues. The J segment lost 5 bases and the V segment lost 7 bases, leaving 10 bases of the junction unmatched. CDR3 sequence reads: CASTPLREGETQYF. CDR3 nucleotides: TGTGCCAGCACCCCCTTGAGGGAGGGGGAGACCCAGTACTTC. Combining the CDR3 with reference TRBV28 and TRBJ2-5 gives the whole variable domain DVKVTQSSRYLVKRTGEKVFLECVQDMDHENMFWYRQDPGLGLRLIYFSYDVKMKEKGDIPEGYSVSREKKERFSLILESASTNQTSMYLCASTPLREGETQYFGPGTRLLVL.

The chain links TRBV27 to TRBJ2-3, with D perhaps TRBD1 (5 bases). Germline V CDR1 and CDR2: MNHEY, SMNVEV (reference sequence). This CDR3 spans 13 amino acids. V was pared by 5 bases and J by 4 bases, with 10 bases between. The CDR3 coding sequence is TGTGCCAGCAGTCACAGGCCGGCAGATACGCAGTATTTT. As protein: CASSHRPADTQYF.